The rows below give T cell receptor beta chains drawn from one sample of a study of T-cell memory formation after mild COVID-19. One entry per CDR3 protein results from TCRdb running MiXCR on the 5' RACE reads. The sample holds hundreds of thousands of distinct CDR3 sequences, approximately 15% seen once. Sequencing used PBMCs or a T cell subset sorted from them (not recorded which). These receptors were taken from a man younger than 35 who had mild COVID-19 (a few samples of this study predate the infection). Cell type and time point are not known. The CDR3 runs from the conserved cysteine through the conserved F or W. The D gene is left open where the match is weak. Where a row states a size, it is once, few, many or the class of an expanded clone; other rows omit it.

length,size,J,V,D,CDR3,DNA
12,.,TRBJ1-4,TRBV14,TRBD1,CASSRSPGQSFF,TGTGCCAGCAGCCGATCGCCGGGACAGAGTTTTTTT
14,few,TRBJ2-4,TRBV20-1,TRBD1,CSARATGAREIQYF,TGCAGTGCTAGAGCGACAGGGGCGCGCGAGATTCAGTACTTC
14,few,TRBJ2-3,TRBV3-1,.,CASSHSGSTDTQYF,TGTGCCAGCAGCCACTCAGGGAGCACAGATACGCAGTATTTT
15,many,TRBJ2-2,TRBV18,.,CASSPRPRGTGELFF,TGTGCCAGCTCACCAAGGCCGAGGGGCACCGGGGAGCTGTTTTTT
15,many,TRBJ1-2,TRBV7-3,.,CASSQVGGLSAGYTF,TGTGCCAGCAGTCAGGTCGGGGGGCTGTCGGCTGGCTACACCTTC
14,once,TRBJ2-2,TRBV4-2,.,CASSQRGNTGELFF,TGTGCCAGCAGCCAAAGGGGAAACACCGGGGAGCTGTTTTTT
17,many,TRBJ2-5,TRBV23-1,.,CASSQSPAGAGKETQYF,TGCGCCAGCAGTCAATCGCCCGCGGGGGCCGGGAAAGAGACCCAGTACTTC
13,many,TRBJ2-7,TRBV21-1,.,CASSNGRIYEQYF,TGTGCCAGCAGCAATGGGCGGATCTACGAGCAGTACTTC
14,many,TRBJ2-7,TRBV6-5,TRBD1,CASSSGTGSYEQYF,TGTGCCAGCTCATCCGGGACAGGGAGCTACGAGCAGTACTTC
14,.,TRBJ2-3,TRBV6-5,TRBD2,CASRAGGETDTQYF,TGTGCCAGCAGGGCGGGGGGGGAAACAGATACGCAGTATTTT
16,.,TRBJ2-1,TRBV5-6,.,CASSLTGISSYNEQFF,TGTGCCAGCAGCTTAACAGGGATCAGCTCCTACAATGAGCAGTTCTTC
14,.,TRBJ2-4,TRBV11-1,TRBD1,CASSHDRERNIQYF,TGTGCCAGCAGCCATGACAGGGAAAGGAACATTCAGTACTTC
15,.,TRBJ1-1,TRBV5-1,TRBD1,CASRAPTGGITEAFF,TGCGCCAGCAGAGCCCCGACAGGGGGGATCACTGAAGCTTTCTTT
15,.,TRBJ1-5,TRBV5-1,TRBD1,CASSLGQGGNQPQHF,TGCGCCAGCAGCTTGGGACAGGGCGGCAATCAGCCCCAGCATTTT
18,many,TRBJ2-4,TRBV4-2,TRBD2,CASSQEGRASLAKNIQYF,TGTGCCAGCAGCCAGGAAGGGAGGGCGTCTCTAGCCAAAAACATTCAGTACTTC
14,.,TRBJ1-1,TRBV5-1,TRBD1,CASSRTGLETEAFF,TGCGCCAGCAGCAGGACAGGGTTGGAGACTGAAGCTTTCTTT
15,.,TRBJ2-2,TRBV9,TRBD1,CASSEDTGVTGELFF,TGTGCCAGCAGCGAGGATACAGGGGTCACCGGGGAGCTGTTTTTT
16,.,TRBJ2-5,TRBV18,TRBD2,CASSPGTSGPKETQYF,TGTGCCAGCTCACCAGGGACTAGCGGGCCAAAAGAGACCCAGTACTTC
16,few,TRBJ1-1,TRBV11-2,TRBD1,CASSSRTGGNPTEAFF,TGTGCCAGCAGCTCCCGGACAGGGGGAAATCCCACTGAAGCTTTCTTT
13,.,TRBJ1-4,TRBV12-3/TRBV12-4,.,CASSFLFGEKLFF,TGTGCCAGCAGTTTTCTCTTTGGAGAAAAACTGTTTTTT
12,few,TRBJ2-1,TRBV6-5,.,CASSPQLGRQFF,TGTGCCAGCAGTCCACAGCTAGGGAGACAGTTCTTC
16,.,TRBJ2-5,TRBV5-6,.,CASSRAGHKFQETQYF,TGTGCCAGCAGCCGTGCCGGACATAAGTTCCAAGAGACCCAGTACTTC
14,.,TRBJ1-1,TRBV4-3,.,CASSQTDWNTEAFF,TGCGCCAGCAGCCAGACGGACTGGAACACTGAAGCTTTCTTT
16,.,TRBJ1-1,TRBV4-1,TRBD1,CASSGRQGRKDTEAFF,TGCGCCAGCAGCGGCCGACAGGGGAGAAAGGACACTGAAGCTTTCTTT
11,.,TRBJ2-5,TRBV6-6,.,CASRVMETQYF,TGTGCCAGCCGAGTTATGGAGACCCAGTACTTC
14,few,TRBJ2-7,TRBV29-1,.,CSASGTSRTYEQYF,TGCAGCGCCTCTGGGACGTCTAGGACTTACGAGCAGTACTTC
15,few,TRBJ1-6,TRBV7-2,TRBD1,CASSLAGQGVSPLHF,TGTGCCAGCAGCTTAGCGGGACAGGGGGTCTCACCCCTCCACTTT
14,.,TRBJ2-7,TRBV10-2,TRBD2,CASSESSGGSRQYF,TGCGCCAGCAGTGAGTCTAGCGGGGGTTCGAGGCAGTACTTC
16,many,TRBJ2-3,TRBV7-2,.,CASSLVRALGGDTQYF,TGTGCCAGCAGCTTAGTAAGGGCGCTAGGGGGGGATACGCAGTATTTT
18,few,TRBJ2-3,TRBV9,.,CASSARRGTSPTTDTQYF,TGTGCCAGCAGCGCCAGGAGAGGGACCAGCCCTACCACAGATACGCAGTATTTT
15,.,TRBJ1-3,TRBV7-2,.,CASSLVGNSGNTIYF,TGTGCCAGCAGCTTAGTTGGGAACTCTGGAAACACCATATATTTT
14,.,TRBJ2-7,TRBV6-5,.,CASSYSVQGGKQYF,TGTGCCAGCAGTTACTCGGTACAGGGAGGGAAGCAGTACTTC
16,.,TRBJ2-3,TRBV24-1,.,CATSDFSVTSTDTQYF,TGTGCCACCAGTGATTTTTCCGTTACTAGCACAGATACGCAGTATTTT
14,few,TRBJ1-2,TRBV4-1,.,CASSQEVGSGGYTF,TGCGCCAGCAGCCAAGAAGTGGGATCGGGCGGCTACACCTTC
15,few,TRBJ2-4,TRBV6-1,.,CASSEGPAGKNIQYF,TGTGCCAGCAGTGAAGGGCCGGCGGGCAAAAACATTCAGTACTTC
15,.,TRBJ2-1,TRBV10-3,.,CAISDPRGPYNEQFF,TGTGCCATCAGTGACCCCAGGGGACCCTACAATGAGCAGTTCTTC
15,many,TRBJ2-3,TRBV12-3/TRBV12-4,TRBD2,CASSRLAGGTDTQYF,TGTGCCAGCAGTAGACTAGCGGGGGGCACAGATACGCAGTATTTT
10,few,TRBJ2-1,TRBV20-1,.,CSAHSWEQFF,TGCAGTGCTCACTCTTGGGAGCAGTTCTTC
13,many,TRBJ1-5,TRBV6-4,.,CASSDEGIQPQHF,TGTGCCAGCAGTGACGAGGGGATTCAGCCCCAGCATTTT
15,.,TRBJ2-1,TRBV24-1,TRBD1,CATSDPTGTENEQFF,TGTGCCACCAGTGATCCGACCGGGACAGAGAATGAGCAGTTCTTC
15,.,TRBJ2-7,TRBV3-1,.,CASSQGPESRYEQYF,TGTGCCAGCAGCCAAGGTCCAGAGAGTCGATACGAGCAGTACTTC
14,.,TRBJ2-7,TRBV19,TRBD1,CASSWGDRIYEQYF,TGTGCCAGTAGCTGGGGGGACAGGATCTACGAGCAGTACTTC
14,.,TRBJ1-1,TRBV6-5,.,CASSYSRVNTEAFF,TGTGCCAGCAGTTACAGTCGGGTGAACACTGAAGCTTTCTTT
15,few,TRBJ1-2,TRBV4-1,.,CASSQVLGLDYGYTF,TGCGCCAGCAGCCAAGTCCTGGGCTTAGACTATGGCTACACCTTC
15,.,TRBJ1-1,TRBV18,TRBD1,CASSPGPGQHTEAFF,TGTGCCAGCTCACCAGGACCGGGACAGCACACTGAAGCTTTCTTT
15,.,TRBJ2-2,TRBV4-1,.,CASSHVTGNTGELFF,TGCGCCAGCAGCCACGTCACAGGGAACACCGGGGAGCTGTTTTTT
15,few,TRBJ1-4,TRBV27,.,CASSLYGVSNEKLFF,TGTGCCAGCAGTTTATACGGAGTGTCTAATGAAAAACTGTTTTTT
16,few,TRBJ1-1,TRBV5-1,.,CASSWGPRTDNTEAFF,TGCGCCAGCAGCTGGGGCCCCCGGACGGATAACACTGAAGCTTTCTTT
12,few,TRBJ1-2,TRBV29-1,.,CSAPDWPSGYTF,TGCAGCGCCCCGGACTGGCCCAGCGGCTACACCTTC